The rows below give T cell receptor beta chains drawn from one sample of a study of shared clonotypes between healthy human individuals. The method was immunoSEQ multiplex PCR; TCRdb's version includes in-frame clones alone and lacks a portion of them. The sample carries about 1.5 million clones, under 99% recorded once. Sequencing input: naive CD4+ T cells sorted from blood. The receptors originated from a man aged 30 to 45 in good health. Both conserved end residues are part of each CDR3.

V gene	J gene	CDR3 protein
TRBV5-1	TRBJ1-2	CASSETENYGYTF
TRBV5-8	TRBJ2-7	CASSKGQGGLAYEQYF
TRBV27	TRBJ2-7	CASSLYLPGGTYEQYF
TRBV5-1	TRBJ2-5	CASSKTPSQETQYF
TRBV27	TRBJ2-7	CASSPRWAGGIAGVREQYF
TRBV11-3	TRBJ2-3	CASSLVPLAPHDTDTQYF
TRBV7-9	TRBJ2-3	CASSLAPLAGLWDTQYF
TRBV12-5	TRBJ1-2	CASGPQARDRLGGYTF
TRBV15	TRBJ2-1	CATSLRTSGAWGEQFF
TRBV6-5	TRBJ1-2	CASSYSGPAAAYGYTF
TRBV30	TRBJ2-7	CAWRRDRGPYEQYF
TRBV19	TRBJ1-5	CASSIRQGNQPQHF
TRBV5-4	TRBJ2-7	CASSPTGTGPYEQYF